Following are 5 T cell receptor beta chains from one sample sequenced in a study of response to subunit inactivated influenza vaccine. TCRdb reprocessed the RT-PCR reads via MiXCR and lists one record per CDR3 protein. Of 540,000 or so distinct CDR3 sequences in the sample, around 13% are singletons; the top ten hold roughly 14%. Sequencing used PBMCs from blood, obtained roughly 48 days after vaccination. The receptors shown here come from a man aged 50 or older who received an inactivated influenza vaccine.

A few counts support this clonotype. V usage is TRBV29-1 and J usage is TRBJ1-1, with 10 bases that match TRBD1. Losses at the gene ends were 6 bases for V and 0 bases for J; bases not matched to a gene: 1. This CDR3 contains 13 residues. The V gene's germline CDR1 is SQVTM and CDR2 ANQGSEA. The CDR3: CSVTGGMNTEAFF. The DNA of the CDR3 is TGCAGCGTGACAGGGGGCATGAACACTGAAGCTTTCTTT. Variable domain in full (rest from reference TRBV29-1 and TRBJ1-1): SAVISQKPSRDICQRGTSLTIQCQVDSQVTMMFWYRQQPGQSLTLIATANQGSEATYESGFVIDKFPISRPNLTFSTLTVSNMSPEDSSIYLCSVTGGMNTEAFFGQGTRLTVV.

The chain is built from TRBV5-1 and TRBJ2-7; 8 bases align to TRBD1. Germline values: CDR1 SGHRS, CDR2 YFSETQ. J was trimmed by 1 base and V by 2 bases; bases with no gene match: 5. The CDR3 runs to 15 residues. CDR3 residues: CASSLPGQESYEQYF. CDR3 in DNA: TGCGCCAGCAGCTTACCGGGACAGGAGTCCTACGAGCAGTACTTC.

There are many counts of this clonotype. In DNA form, the CDR3 reads TGCAGTGCCAAGCGACCGGGACTAGGGGCTAGGGAGCAGTACTTC. Protein: CSAKRPGLGAREQYF. The chain has TRBV20-1 and TRBJ2-7, with 8 bases matching TRBD2. The CDR3 contains 15 residues. V trimming: 6 bases; J trimming: 7 bases; junction bases outside the gene matches: 17. Per the germline V gene, CDR1 is DFQATT and CDR2 is SNEGSKA (reference sequence).

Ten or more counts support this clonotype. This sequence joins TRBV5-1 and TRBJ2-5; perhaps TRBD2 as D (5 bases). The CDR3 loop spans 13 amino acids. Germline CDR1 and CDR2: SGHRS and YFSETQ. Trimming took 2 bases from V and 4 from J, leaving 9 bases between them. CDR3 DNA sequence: TGCGCCAGCAGCTTCGCTCGGGGAGAGACCCAGTACTTC. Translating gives CASSFARGETQYF.

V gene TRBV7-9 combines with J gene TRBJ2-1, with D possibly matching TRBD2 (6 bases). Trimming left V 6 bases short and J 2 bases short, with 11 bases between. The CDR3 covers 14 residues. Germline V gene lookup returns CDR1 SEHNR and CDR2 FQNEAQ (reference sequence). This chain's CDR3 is CASSQVAAYNEQFF. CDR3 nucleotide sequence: TGTGCCAGCAGTCAGGTAGCGGCCTACAATGAGCAGTTCTTC.